The 2 T cell receptor beta chains below were found in one sample sequenced in a study of OX40 agonist ivuxolimab in advanced cancers. This table comes from immunoSEQ multiplex PCR, and its TCRdb copy is limited to in-frame clones, with some not included. The table lists roughly 49,000 clones, 81% of them singletons. Sample: CD4+ or CD8+ T cells sorted from blood, taken in a trial of the OX40 agonist ivuxolimab. Receptors originate from an adult with an advanced solid tumor such as melanoma, head and neck, liver or kidney cancer.

The chain recombines TRBV7-8 with TRBJ2-7; perhaps TRBD1 as D (5 bases). Trimming shortened V by 5 bases and J by 1 base, and 9 bases separated the two germline ends. The germline V gene encodes CDR1 SGHVS and CDR2 FQNEAQ. The CDR3 length is 13 residues. CDR3 in DNA: TGTGCCAGCAGCCGCAGGGATTCCTACGAGCAGTACGTC. Its protein is CASSRRDSYEQYV.

Concerning this clone: The junction departs from the called germline gene at one end, perhaps through a read error. The chain uses TRBV5-1 and TRBJ2-1; D is undetermined. The germline gives CDR1 SGHRS, CDR2 YFSETQ. The CDR3 covers 12 residues. This CDR3 reads CASSWTDNEQFF. The CDR3 nucleotides read TGTGCCAGCAGCTGGACCGACAATGAGCAGTTCTTC.